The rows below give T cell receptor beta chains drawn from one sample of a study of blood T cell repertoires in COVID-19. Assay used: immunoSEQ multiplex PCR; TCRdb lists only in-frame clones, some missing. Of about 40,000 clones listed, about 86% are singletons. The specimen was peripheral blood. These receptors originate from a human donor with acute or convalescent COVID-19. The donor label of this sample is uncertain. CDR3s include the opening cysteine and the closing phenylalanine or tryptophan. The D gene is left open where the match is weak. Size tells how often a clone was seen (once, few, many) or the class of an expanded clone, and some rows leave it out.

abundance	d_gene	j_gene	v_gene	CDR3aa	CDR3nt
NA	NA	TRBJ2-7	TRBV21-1	CASSKVRQGCYEQYF	TGTGCCAGCAGCAAAGTCCGGCAGGGCTGCTACGAGCAGTACTTC
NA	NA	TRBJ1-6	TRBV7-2	CASSPQGRGNSPLHF	TGTGCCAGCAGCCCACAGGGTCGGGGTAATTCACCCCTCCACTTT
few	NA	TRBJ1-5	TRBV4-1	CASSQIPPRGQHF	TGCGCCAGCAGCCAAATTCCGCCACGCGGCCAGCATTTT
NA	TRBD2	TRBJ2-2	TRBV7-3	CASSSKGPAGPTGELFF	TGTGCCAGCAGCTCTAAAGGTCCAGCGGGACCCACCGGGGAGCTGTTTTTT
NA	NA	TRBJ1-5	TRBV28	CASTTAGGSSNQPQHF	TGTGCCAGCACAACCGCGGGGGGCTCGAGCAATCAGCCCCAGCATTTT
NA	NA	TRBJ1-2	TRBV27	CASLPAGRIAANGYTF	TGTGCCAGCCTCCCAGCGGGACGGATCGCTGCCAATGGCTACACCTTC
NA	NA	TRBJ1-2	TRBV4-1	CASSQDGQVGYGYTF	TGCGCCAGCAGCCAAGACGGCCAGGTTGGCTATGGCTACACCTTC
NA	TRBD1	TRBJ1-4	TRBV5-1	CASSPLPTGDEKLFF	TGCGCCAGCAGCCCCTTGCCGACAGGGGATGAAAAACTGTTTTTT
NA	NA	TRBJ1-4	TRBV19	CASSINPTAHNEKLFF	TGTGCCAGTAGTATCAACCCGACAGCCCATAATGAAAAACTGTTTTTT
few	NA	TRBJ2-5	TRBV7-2	CASSLKAVQETQYF	TGTGCCAGCAGCTTGAAGGCGGTACAAGAGACCCAGTACTTC
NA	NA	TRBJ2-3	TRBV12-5	CASGLSGHPNTDTQYF	TGTGCTAGTGGTTTGTCGGGACACCCAAACACAGATACGCAGTATTTT
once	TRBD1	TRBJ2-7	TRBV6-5	CASSLQGVGSYEQYF	TGTGCCAGCAGCCTACAGGGGGTTGGCTCCTACGAGCAGTACTTC
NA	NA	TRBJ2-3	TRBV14	CASSQGTVLTDTQYF	TGTGCCAGCAGCCAAGGGACAGTCTTGACAGATACGCAGTATTTT
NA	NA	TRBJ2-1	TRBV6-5	CASSYSSGAGNEQFF	TGTGCCAGCAGTTACTCATCAGGGGCAGGGAATGAGCAGTTCTTC
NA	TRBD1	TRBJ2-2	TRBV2	CASRGTGGAGGELFF	TGTGCCAGCAGGGGGACAGGGGGCGCGGGCGGGGAGCTGTTTTTT
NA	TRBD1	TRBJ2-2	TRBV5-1	CASRPGQPNTGELFF	TGCGCCAGCAGACCGGGACAGCCGAACACCGGGGAGCTGTTTTTT
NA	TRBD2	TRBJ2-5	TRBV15	CATSSSGGFQETQYF	TGTGCCACCAGCAGCAGCGGGGGTTTCCAAGAGACCCAGTACTTC